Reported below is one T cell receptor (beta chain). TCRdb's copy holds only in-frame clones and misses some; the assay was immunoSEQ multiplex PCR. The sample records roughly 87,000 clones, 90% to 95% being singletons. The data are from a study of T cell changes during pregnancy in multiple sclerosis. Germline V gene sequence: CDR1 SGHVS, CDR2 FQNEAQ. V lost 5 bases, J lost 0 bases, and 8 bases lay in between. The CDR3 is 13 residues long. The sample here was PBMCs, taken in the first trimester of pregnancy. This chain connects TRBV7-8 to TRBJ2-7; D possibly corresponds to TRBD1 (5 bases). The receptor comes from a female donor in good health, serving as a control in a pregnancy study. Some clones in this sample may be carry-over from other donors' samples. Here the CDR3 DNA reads TGTGCCAGCAGCCGAGACAGCTCCTACGAGCAGTACTTC. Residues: CASSRDSSYEQYF. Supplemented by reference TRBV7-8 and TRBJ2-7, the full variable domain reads GAGVSQSPRYKVAKRGQDVALRCDPISGHVSLFWYQQALGQGPEFLTYFQNEAQLDKSGLPSDRFFAERPEGSVSTLKIQRTQQEDSAVYLCASSRDSSYEQYFGPGTRLTVT.